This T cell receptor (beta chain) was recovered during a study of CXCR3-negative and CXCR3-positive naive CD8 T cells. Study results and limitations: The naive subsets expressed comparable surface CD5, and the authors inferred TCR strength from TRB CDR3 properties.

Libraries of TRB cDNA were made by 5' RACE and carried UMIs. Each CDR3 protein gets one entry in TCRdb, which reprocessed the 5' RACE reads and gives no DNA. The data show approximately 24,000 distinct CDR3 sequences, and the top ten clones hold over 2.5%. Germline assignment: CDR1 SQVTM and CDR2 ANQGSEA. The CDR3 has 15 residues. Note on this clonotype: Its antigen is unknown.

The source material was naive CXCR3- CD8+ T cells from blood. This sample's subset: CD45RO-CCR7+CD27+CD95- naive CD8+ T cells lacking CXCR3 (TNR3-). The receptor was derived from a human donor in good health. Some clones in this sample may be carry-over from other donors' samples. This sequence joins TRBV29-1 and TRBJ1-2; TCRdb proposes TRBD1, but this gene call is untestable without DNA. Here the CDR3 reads CSVNTGDRFSYGYTF.